Shown below are 13 T cell receptor beta chains from a single sample sequenced in a study of Graves' ophthalmopathy and Graves' hyperthyroidism. RNA transcripts provided the template for amplifying TCR beta CDR3 regions. Second-round multiplex PCR came after first-round RT-PCR with HTBI primers. TCRdb analysed the multiplex PCR reads with MiXCR anew, one entry per CDR3 protein. The sample includes hundreds of thousands of distinct CDR3 sequences, 40% of them seen just once. The source material was peripheral blood. These receptors were collected from an adult man with Graves' ophthalmopathy.

The chain is built from TRBV7-9 and TRBJ2-2; D perhaps matches TRBD2 (6 bases). From germline, CDR1 is SEHNR and CDR2 FQNEAQ (reference sequence). The CDR3 is 15 residues long. Trimming removed 5 bases from V and 2 bases from J, with 12 bases in between. Written as DNA, the CDR3 is TGTGCCAGCAGCACTGTAGCGGCAAACACCGGGGAGCTGTTTTTT. This encodes CASSTVAANTGELFF.

The chain combines TRBV9 with TRBJ1-1; D perhaps matches TRBD1 (5 bases). Per germline, CDR1 SGDLS and CDR2 YYNGEE. The CDR3 has 15 residues. The V and J ends lost 7 bases and 5 bases respectively, with 21 bases between them. The CDR3 loop is CASSLADSSRTEAFF. CDR3 DNA: TGTGCCAGCTCACTTGCCGACAGTTCTCGAACTGAAGCTTTCTTT.

The rearrangement joins TRBV20-1 to TRBJ2-5; D is ambiguous. Between the trimmed V and J ends, which lost 3 bases and 2 bases, there was a span of 7 bases. The CDR3 length is 12 residues. CDR1 is DFQATT, CDR2 SNEGSKA, per germline (reference sequence). CDR3 nucleotide sequence: TGCAGTGCTAGTGGCCCGCAAGAGACCCAGTACTTC. Its translation is CSASGPQETQYF.

This clonotype was counted only a few times. This chain joins TRBV7-8 and TRBJ2-7; D remains ambiguous. CDR3 length equals 12 residues. The V end lost 4 bases, the J end lost 9 bases, and 13 bases lay between the germline ends. Germline lookup yields CDR1 SGHVS and CDR2 FQNEAQ. CDR3 nucleotides: TGTGCCAGCAGCTCCGCCCCAACGGGGCAGTACTTC. This sequence encodes CASSSAPTGQYF. The full variable domain, completed using reference TRBV7-8 and TRBJ2-7, is GAGVSQSPRYKVAKRGQDVALRCDPISGHVSLFWYQQALGQGPEFLTYFQNEAQLDKSGLPSDRFFAERPEGSVSTLKIQRTQQEDSAVYLCASSSAPTGQYFGPGTRLTVT.

This chain connects TRBV9 to TRBJ2-2; TRBD1 aligns across 7 bases. Germline V gives CDR1 SGDLS, CDR2 YYNGEE. Trimming cost V 7 bases and J 4 bases; bases outside gene matches: 16. This CDR3 is built from 17 residues. The CDR3 bases are TGTGCCAGCTCACCCAGACAGGGCAGAACTATCACCGGGGAGCTGTTTTTT. Translation: CASSPRQGRTITGELFF.

Regarding this clonotype: A much larger clone differs by one base, so this may be a read error. The chain carries TRBV24-1 and TRBJ1-5; D uncertain. The CDR3 is made up of 13 amino acids. Looked up from germline, CDR1 is KGHDR and CDR2 is SFDVKD. Deletions cut 4 bases from V and 6 bases from J, with 9 bases between. The CDR3 nucleotides are TGTGCCACCAGTGAAGGGAGGCGTCAGCCCCAGCATTTT. It encodes CATSEGRRQPQHF.

This clonotype was detected ten times or more. The V and J genes are TRBV20-1 and TRBJ1-2; D may be TRBD1 (5 bases). Germline CDR1 is DFQATT and CDR2 is SNEGSKA (reference sequence). The CDR3 consists of 13 residues. Here the CDR3 reads CSSPSKGNYGYTF. The CDR3 nucleotides read TGCAGCTCTCCTTCCAAGGGGAACTATGGCTACACCTTC.

Comments on this clonotype: A read error may be the cause here, since a much bigger clone is one base away. Here the CDR3 omits its conserved ending phenylalanine or tryptophan, so a read error is the likely source. The chain couples TRBV5-5 to TRBJ1-1; 7 bases align to TRBD1. Unmatched junction bases numbered 7, after V lost 4 bases and J lost 1 base. The CDR3 loop spans 15 amino acids. The V gene's germline CDR1 is SGHKS and CDR2 YYEKEE (reference sequence). CDR3 amino acids: CASSKGQTQNTEAFL. The CDR3 DNA sequence: TGTGCCAGCAGCAAGGGACAGACTCAGAACACTGAAGCTTTCCTT.

V is TRBV4-1 and J is TRBJ1-4; 7 nucleotides align to TRBD1. Germline CDR1 is MGHRA and CDR2 is YSYEKL. The CDR3 totals 16 residues. V gave up 4 bases and J gave up 1 base; unmatched junction bases: 6. The CDR3 protein is CASSLESGGTNEKLFF. In nucleotides, the CDR3 is TGCGCCAGCAGCCTCGAATCAGGGGGAACTAATGAAAAACTGTTTTTT.

This clonotype was recorded at least ten times. The rearrangement joins TRBV20-1 to TRBJ1-6; possibly TRBD1 for D (5 bases). The germline V and J ends were trimmed by 2 bases and 7 bases, with 12 bases remaining between them. The CDR3 totals 14 residues. The germline CDR1 and CDR2 sequences are DFQATT and SNEGSKA (reference sequence). CDR3 bases: TGCAGTGCTAGACATCCCAGGGACAATTCACCCCTCCACTTT. Translating it yields CSARHPRDNSPLHF.

Only one count was recorded for this clonotype. At one of its ends the junction is not consistent with the germline gene, which may arise from a read error. This sequence joins TRBV11-1 and TRBJ2-7; the match to TRBD1 covers 10 bases. The CDR3 consists of 15 residues. Germline V lookup: CDR1 SGHAT, CDR2 FQDESV (reference sequence). The CDR3 is CAGSLDVGQGYEQYF. The CDR3 DNA reads TGTGCCGGCAGCTTAGATGTGGGACAGGGGTACGAGCAGTACTTC.

J is TRBJ1-2 and V is TRBV11-2, with unresolved D. The CDR3 covers 14 residues. Germline CDR1 is SGHAT and CDR2 is FQNNGV. V was shortened by 3 bases and J by 4 bases, with 12 bases between the two germline ends. CDR3 DNA sequence: TGTGCCAGCAGCTTGGACTCCCAGCGCTATGGCTACACCTTC. Amino acids: CASSLDSQRYGYTF.

The chain carries TRBV10-3 and TRBJ1-4, with D hard to call. The CDR3 is 13 amino acids. The V end was cut by 10 bases, the J end by 1 base, with 10 bases between. Germline V lookup: CDR1 ENHRY, CDR2 SYGVKD. CDR3 region: CASTGVTNEKLFF. The CDR3 DNA reads TGTGCCAGCACGGGAGTAACTAATGAAAAACTGTTTTTT.